Below, one T cell receptor beta chain is given with its context. As processed by the authors: Reference gene primer amplification in the assay estimated nucleated cell counts. Method: immunoSEQ multiplex PCR; TCRdb's copy keeps in-frame clones and lacks some. That table gives V, J and clone size, and the DNA gave D and trimming. Among over 75,000 clones, around 93% were seen once, and the ten largest hold 2.3%. The record originates from a study of blood T cell repertoires in COVID-19. Study context: The United States, Italy and Spain supplied acute and convalescent COVID-19 samples. T cells, B-cell-depleted T cells, or PBMCs supplied cDNA or gDNA.

CDR3 length: 19 residues. V was pared by 4 bases and J by 5 bases, with 20 bases of the junction left unmatched. CDR1 is MNHEY and CDR2 is SVGEGT in the germline V gene. The source material was peripheral blood. The chain employs TRBV6-2 or TRBV6-3 and TRBJ2-1, with TRBD1 matching 7 bases. This TCR derives from a human donor with active COVID-19. The donor label of this sample is uncertain. Here the CDR3 reads CASSFPSRGRRGLHNEQFF. DNA of the CDR3: TGTGCCAGCAGTTTCCCATCGAGGGGGCGACGAGGCCTCCACAATGAGCAGTTCTTC.